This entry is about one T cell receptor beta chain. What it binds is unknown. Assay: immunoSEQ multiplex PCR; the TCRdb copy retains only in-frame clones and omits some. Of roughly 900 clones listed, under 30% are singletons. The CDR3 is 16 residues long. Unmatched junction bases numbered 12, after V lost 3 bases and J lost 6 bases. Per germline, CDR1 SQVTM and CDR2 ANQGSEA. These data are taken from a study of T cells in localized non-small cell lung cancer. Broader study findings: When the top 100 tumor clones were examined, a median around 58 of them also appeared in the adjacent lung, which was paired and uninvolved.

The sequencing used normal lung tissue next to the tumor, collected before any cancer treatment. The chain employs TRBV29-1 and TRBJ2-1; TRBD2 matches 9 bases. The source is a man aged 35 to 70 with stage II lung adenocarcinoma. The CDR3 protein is CSVEPSGKGVRNEQFF. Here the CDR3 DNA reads TGCAGCGTTGAGCCTAGCGGGAAGGGTGTTCGCAATGAGCAGTTCTTC.